These 13 T cell receptor beta chains were sequenced from one sample in a study of blood T cell repertoires in COVID-19. Profiled with immunoSEQ multiplex PCR; TCRdb holds only in-frame clones, not every one. The table lists 150,000 or so clones, about 83% of them singletons. Sequencing input: PBMCs or T cells enriched from blood (not recorded which). The receptors originated from a woman aged 45-65 years who had been exposed to COVID-19.

This clone came up a few times. The rearrangement links TRBV10-3 to TRBJ1-4; D unresolved. V was shortened by 0 bases and J by 4 bases, with 6 bases between the two germline ends. Germline loops: CDR1 ENHRY, CDR2 SYGVKD. This CDR3 spans 14 amino acids. The CDR3 sequence: CAISESHGNEKLFF. In DNA, the CDR3 is TGTGCCATCAGTGAGTCTCACGGTAATGAAAAACTGTTTTTT.

The chain recombines TRBV19 with TRBJ1-2; D is uncertain. The germline V gene encodes CDR1 LNHDA and CDR2 SQIVND (reference sequence). CDR3 length: 15 residues. The germline V and J ends were trimmed by 4 bases and 6 bases, with 18 bases remaining between them. CDR3 loop: CASSTTGSPGNGYTF. As DNA, the CDR3 is TGTGCCAGTAGTACTACTGGGTCGCCAGGCAATGGCTACACCTTC.

The genes are TRBV9 and TRBJ2-7, with 11 bases identical to TRBD1. The V gene's germline CDR1 is SGDLS and CDR2 YYNGEE. V lost 0 bases and J lost 4; bases outside the gene matches: 6. CDR3 length equals 16 residues. The CDR3 DNA sequence: TGTGCCAGCAGCGTAGGCGGACAGGGGGCTGGGTACGAGCAGTACTTC. It translates to CASSVGGQGAGYEQYF. The whole variable domain, remainder taken from reference TRBV9 and TRBJ2-7, is DSGVTQTPKHLITATGQRVTLRCSPRSGDLSVYWYQQSLDQGLQFLIQYYNGEERAKGNILERFSAQQFPDLHSELNLSSLELGDSALYFCASSVGGQGAGYEQYFGPGTRLTVT.

The chain uses TRBV11-2 and TRBJ2-3; TRBD1 matches at 9 bases. V was clipped by 2 bases and J by 3 bases; unmatched bases: 12. This CDR3 spans 18 amino acids. Germline lookup yields CDR1 SGHAT and CDR2 FQNNGV. Written as DNA, the CDR3 is TGTGCCAGCAGCTTAACATGGGGCCGAGACAGGGGGACAGATACGCAGTATTTT. This codes for CASSLTWGRDRGTDTQYF.

The rearrangement links TRBV2 to TRBJ1-4; D not certain. The CDR3 runs to 15 residues. CDR1 is SNHLY, CDR2 FYNNEI, per germline. V gave up 7 bases and J gave up 6 bases, with 18 bases separating them. The CDR3 region has the DNA TGTGCCAGCACCCGGAGTGGTTCATGGGATGAAAAACTGTTTTTT. Translation gives CASTRSGSWDEKLFF.

The chain links TRBV6-2 or TRBV6-3 to TRBJ1-1, with D hard to call. V was clipped by 6 bases and J by 4 bases, with 9 bases between them. Germline CDR1 reads MNHEY; CDR2 reads SVGEGT. The CDR3 contains 12 residues. CDR3 amino acids: CASSPLGTEAFF. Written as DNA, the CDR3 is TGTGCCAGCAGCCCCCTCGGCACTGAAGCTTTCTTT.

The chain couples TRBV3-1 (or the pseudogene TRBV3-2) to TRBJ2-1; D gene ambiguous. Per the germline V gene, CDR1 is LGHDT and CDR2 is YNNKEL (reference sequence). V dropped 1 base and J dropped 8 bases, with 12 bases sitting between them. CDR3 length equals 14 residues. This CDR3 is CASSQGGAWDEQFF. In DNA form, the CDR3 reads TGTGCCAGCAGCCAAGGTGGAGCCTGGGATGAGCAGTTCTTC.

This chain connects TRBV5-1 to TRBJ2-5, with 9 positions matching TRBD1. The CDR3 contains 17 residues. The ends lost 4 bases at V and 4 bases at J; junction bases unmatched: 14. In germline, CDR1 is SGHRS, CDR2 YFSETQ. CDR3 residues: CASSKTGGSAPRETQYF. Written as DNA, the CDR3 is TGCGCCAGCAGCAAGACAGGGGGAAGTGCCCCACGAGAGACCCAGTACTTC.

V usage is TRBV7-2 and J usage is TRBJ2-5; TRBD2 matches at 12 bases. This CDR3 has 18 amino acids. Per the germline V gene, CDR1 is SGHTA and CDR2 is FQGNSA. Trimming cost V 0 bases and J 2 bases; bases outside gene matches: 7. This chain's CDR3 is CASSLAKTSGGLQETQYF. In DNA, the CDR3 is TGTGCCAGCAGCTTAGCCAAGACTAGCGGGGGTCTACAAGAGACCCAGTACTTC.

V gene TRBV7-2 combines with J gene TRBJ2-2, with 12 bases aligning to TRBD2. V was pared by 1 base and J by 7 bases, with 7 bases of the junction left unmatched. Looked up from germline, CDR1 is SGHTA and CDR2 is FQGNSA. The CDR3 length is 17 residues. The CDR3 DNA reads TGTGCCAGCAGCTTAGTGCTAGCGGGAGGGTATGTCGGGGAGCTGTTTTTT. Translated: CASSLVLAGGYVGELFF.

The chain recombines TRBV18 with TRBJ2-5; 10 bases fit TRBD2. The V gene's germline CDR1 is KGHSH and CDR2 LQKENI. The CDR3 covers 17 residues. V gave up 4 bases and J gave up 1 base; unmatched junction bases: 9. This CDR3 is CASSLFPGTSVQETQYF. The DNA for the CDR3 is TGTGCCAGCTCACTTTTCCCCGGGACTAGCGTCCAAGAGACCCAGTACTTC.

The genes are TRBV4-1 and TRBJ2-7; 9 nucleotides line up with TRBD1. CDR1 and CDR2 from the germline V gene are MGHRA and YSYEKL. The CDR3 contains 15 residues. J lost 5 bases, V lost 0 bases, and 5 bases had no gene match. CDR3: CASSQETRTGDEQYF. In DNA form, the CDR3 reads TGCGCCAGCAGCCAAGAGACAAGGACAGGGGACGAGCAGTACTTC.

The V gene is TRBV19, the J gene TRBJ2-1, with unresolved D. The CDR3 consists of 14 residues. The germline gives CDR1 LNHDA, CDR2 SQIVND (reference sequence). V lost 5 bases and J lost 5, with 13 bases in between. The CDR3 loop is CASSFRTEHNEQFF. The CDR3 bases are TGTGCCAGTAGTTTTAGAACGGAGCACAATGAGCAGTTCTTC.